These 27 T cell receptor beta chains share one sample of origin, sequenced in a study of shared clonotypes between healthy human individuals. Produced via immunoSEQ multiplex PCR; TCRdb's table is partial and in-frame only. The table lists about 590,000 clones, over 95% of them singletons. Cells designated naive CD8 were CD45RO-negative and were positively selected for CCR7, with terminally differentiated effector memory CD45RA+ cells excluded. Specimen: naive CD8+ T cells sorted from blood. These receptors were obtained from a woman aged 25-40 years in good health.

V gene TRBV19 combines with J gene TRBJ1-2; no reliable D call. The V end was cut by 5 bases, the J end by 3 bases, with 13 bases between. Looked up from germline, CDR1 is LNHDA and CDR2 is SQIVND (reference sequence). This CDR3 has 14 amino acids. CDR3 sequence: CASSLAEWYYGYTF. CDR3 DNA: TGTGCCAGTAGTTTGGCAGAGTGGTACTATGGCTACACCTTC. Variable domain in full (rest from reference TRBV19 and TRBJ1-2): DGGITQSPKYLFRKEGQNVTLSCEQNLNHDAMYWYRQDPGQGLRLIYYSQIVNDFQKGDIAEGYSVSREKKESFPLTVTSAQKNPTAFYLCASSLAEWYYGYTFGSGTRLTVV.

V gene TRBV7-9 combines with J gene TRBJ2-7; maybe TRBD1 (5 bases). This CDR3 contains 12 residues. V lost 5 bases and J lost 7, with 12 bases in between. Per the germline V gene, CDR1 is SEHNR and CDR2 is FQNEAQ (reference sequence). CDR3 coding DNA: TGTGCCAGCAGCGACGACAGTTCTGAGCAGTACTTC. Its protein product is CASSDDSSEQYF.

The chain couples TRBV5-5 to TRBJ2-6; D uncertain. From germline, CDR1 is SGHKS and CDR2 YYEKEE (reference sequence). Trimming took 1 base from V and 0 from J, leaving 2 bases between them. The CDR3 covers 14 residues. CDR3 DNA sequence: TGTGCCAGCAGCTTGCTCTCTGGGGCCAACGTCCTGACTTTC. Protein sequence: CASSLLSGANVLTF.

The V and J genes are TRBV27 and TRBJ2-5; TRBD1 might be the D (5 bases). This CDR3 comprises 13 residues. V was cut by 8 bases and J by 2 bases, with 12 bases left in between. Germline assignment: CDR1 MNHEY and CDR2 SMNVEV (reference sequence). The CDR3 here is CASPTKGQETQYF. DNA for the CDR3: TGTGCCAGCCCTACCAAGGGGCAAGAGACCCAGTACTTC.

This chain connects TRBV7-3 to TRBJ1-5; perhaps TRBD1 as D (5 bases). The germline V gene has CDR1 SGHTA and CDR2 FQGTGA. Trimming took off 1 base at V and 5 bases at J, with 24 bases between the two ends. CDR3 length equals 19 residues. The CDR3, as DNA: TGTGCCAGCAGCTTAAAAATTGGGCAGGGTGACGGGTTCGATCAGCCCCAGCATTTT. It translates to CASSLKIGQGDGFDQPQHF.

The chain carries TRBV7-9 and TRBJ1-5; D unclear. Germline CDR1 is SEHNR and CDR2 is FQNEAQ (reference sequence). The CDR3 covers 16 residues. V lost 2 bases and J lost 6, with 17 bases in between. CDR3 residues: CASSLSTVGSSQPQHF. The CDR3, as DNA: TGTGCCAGCAGCTTAAGTACAGTAGGGTCTTCTCAGCCCCAGCATTTT. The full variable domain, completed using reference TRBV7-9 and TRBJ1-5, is DTGVSQNPRHKITKRGQNVTFRCDPISEHNRLYWYRQTLGQGPEFLTYFQNEAQLEKSRLLSDRFSAERPKGSFSTLEIQRTEQGDSAMYLCASSLSTVGSSQPQHFGDGTRLSIL.

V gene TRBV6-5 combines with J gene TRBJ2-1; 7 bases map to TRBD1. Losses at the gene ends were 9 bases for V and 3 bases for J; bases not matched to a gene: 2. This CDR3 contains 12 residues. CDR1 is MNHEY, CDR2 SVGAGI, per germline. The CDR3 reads CASQGVYNEQFF. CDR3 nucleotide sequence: TGTGCCAGTCAGGGGGTCTACAATGAGCAGTTCTTC.

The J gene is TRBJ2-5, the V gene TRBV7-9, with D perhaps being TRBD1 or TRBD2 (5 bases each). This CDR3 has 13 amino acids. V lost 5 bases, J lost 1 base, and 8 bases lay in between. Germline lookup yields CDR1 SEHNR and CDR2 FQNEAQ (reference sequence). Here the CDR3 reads CASSRGVQETQYF. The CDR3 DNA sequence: TGTGCCAGCAGCAGGGGAGTCCAAGAGACCCAGTACTTC.

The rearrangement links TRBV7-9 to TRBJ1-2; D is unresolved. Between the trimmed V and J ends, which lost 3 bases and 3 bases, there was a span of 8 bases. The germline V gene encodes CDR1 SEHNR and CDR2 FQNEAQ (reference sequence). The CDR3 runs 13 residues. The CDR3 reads CASSLTRDYGYTF. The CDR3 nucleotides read TGTGCCAGCAGCTTGACTCGGGACTATGGCTACACCTTC.

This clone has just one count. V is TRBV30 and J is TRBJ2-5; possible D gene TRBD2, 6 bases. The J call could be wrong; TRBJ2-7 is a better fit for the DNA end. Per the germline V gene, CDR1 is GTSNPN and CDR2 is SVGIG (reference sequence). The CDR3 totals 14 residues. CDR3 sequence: CAWTVAELAYEQYF. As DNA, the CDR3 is TGTGCCTGGACGGTAGCGGAACTGGCCTACGAGCAGTACTTC.

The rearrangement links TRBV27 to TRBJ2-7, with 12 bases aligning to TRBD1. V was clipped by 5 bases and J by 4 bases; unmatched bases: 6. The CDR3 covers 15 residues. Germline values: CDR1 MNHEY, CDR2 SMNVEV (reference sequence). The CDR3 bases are TGTGCCAGCAGTCCCGGGACAGGGGGCGATTACGAGCAGTACTTC. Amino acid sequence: CASSPGTGGDYEQYF.

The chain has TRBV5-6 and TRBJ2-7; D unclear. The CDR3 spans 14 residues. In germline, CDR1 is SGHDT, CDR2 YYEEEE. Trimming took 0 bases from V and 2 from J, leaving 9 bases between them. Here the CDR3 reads CASSLANPPYEQYF. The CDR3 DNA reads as TGTGCCAGCAGCTTGGCCAATCCCCCCTACGAGCAGTACTTC.

The chain's CDR3 is CASSQTLLAEAFF. The DNA for the CDR3 is TGCGCCAGCAGCCAAACGTTGCTTGCTGAAGCTTTCTTT. The J gene is TRBJ1-1, the V gene TRBV4-1; D gene unclear. CDR1 is MGHRA and CDR2 is YSYEKL in the germline V gene. The CDR3 extends over 13 amino acids. Trimming shortened V by 2 bases and J by 6 bases, and 10 bases separated the two germline ends.

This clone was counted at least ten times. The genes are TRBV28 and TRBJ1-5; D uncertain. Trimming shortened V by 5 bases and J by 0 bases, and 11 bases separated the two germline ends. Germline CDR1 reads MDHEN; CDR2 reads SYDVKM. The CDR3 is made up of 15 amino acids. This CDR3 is CASSPDLYSNQPQHF. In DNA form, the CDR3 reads TGTGCCAGCAGTCCGGACTTGTATAGCAATCAGCCCCAGCATTTT.

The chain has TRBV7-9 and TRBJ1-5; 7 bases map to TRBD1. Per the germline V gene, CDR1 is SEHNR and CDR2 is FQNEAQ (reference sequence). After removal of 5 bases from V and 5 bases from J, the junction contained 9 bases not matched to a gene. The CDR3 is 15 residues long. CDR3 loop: CASSPGGAGYQPQHF. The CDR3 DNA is TGTGCCAGCAGCCCAGGGGGTGCAGGCTATCAGCCCCAGCATTTT.

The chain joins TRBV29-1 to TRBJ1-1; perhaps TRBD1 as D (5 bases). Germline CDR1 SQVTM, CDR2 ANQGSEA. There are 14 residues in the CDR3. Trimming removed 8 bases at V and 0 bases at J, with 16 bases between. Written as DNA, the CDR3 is TGCAGCATAATACCGGGACTTCTGAACACTGAAGCTTTCTTT. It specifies CSIIPGLLNTEAFF. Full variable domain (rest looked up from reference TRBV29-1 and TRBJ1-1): SAVISQKPSRDICQRGTSLTIQCQVDSQVTMMFWYRQQPGQSLTLIATANQGSEATYESGFVIDKFPISRPNLTFSTLTVSNMSPEDSSIYLCSIIPGLLNTEAFFGQGTRLTVV.

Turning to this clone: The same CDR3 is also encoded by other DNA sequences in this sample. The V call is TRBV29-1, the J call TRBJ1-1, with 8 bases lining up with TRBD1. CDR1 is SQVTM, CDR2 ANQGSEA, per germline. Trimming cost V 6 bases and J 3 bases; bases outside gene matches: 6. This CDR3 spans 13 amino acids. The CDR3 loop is CSVETGADTEAFF. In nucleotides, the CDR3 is TGCAGCGTCGAGACAGGGGCGGACACTGAAGCTTTCTTT.

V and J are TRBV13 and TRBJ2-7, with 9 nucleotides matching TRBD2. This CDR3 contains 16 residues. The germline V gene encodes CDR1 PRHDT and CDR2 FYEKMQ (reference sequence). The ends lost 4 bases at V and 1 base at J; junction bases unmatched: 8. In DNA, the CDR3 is TGTGCCAGCAGCTCCAACGGCGGGAGGGATTCCTACGAGCAGTACTTC. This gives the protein CASSSNGGRDSYEQYF. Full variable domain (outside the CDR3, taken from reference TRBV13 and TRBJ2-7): AAGVIQSPRHLIKEKRETATLKCYPIPRHDTVYWYQQGPGQDPQFLISFYEKMQSDKGSIPDRFSAQQFSDYHSELNMSSLELGDSALYFCASSSNGGRDSYEQYFGPGTRLTVT.

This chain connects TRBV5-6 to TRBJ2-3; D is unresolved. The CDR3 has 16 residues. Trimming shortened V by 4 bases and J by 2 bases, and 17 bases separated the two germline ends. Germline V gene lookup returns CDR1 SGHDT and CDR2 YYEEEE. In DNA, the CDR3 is TGTGCCAGCAGCCTGGCTACCGGAGTGTCCACAGATACGCAGTATTTT. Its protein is CASSLATGVSTDTQYF.

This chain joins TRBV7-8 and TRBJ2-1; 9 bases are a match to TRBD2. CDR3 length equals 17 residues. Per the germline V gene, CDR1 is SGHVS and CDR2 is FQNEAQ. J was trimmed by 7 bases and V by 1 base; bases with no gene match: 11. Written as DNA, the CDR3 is TGTGCCAGCAGCTTAGTAATGGCGGGAGGGCCGGGGAATGAGCAGTTCTTC. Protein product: CASSLVMAGGPGNEQFF.

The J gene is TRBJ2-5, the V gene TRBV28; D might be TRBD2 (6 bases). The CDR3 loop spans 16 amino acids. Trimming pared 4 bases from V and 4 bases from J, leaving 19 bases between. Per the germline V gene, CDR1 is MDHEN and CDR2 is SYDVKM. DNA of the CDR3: TGTGCCAGCAGTTCGCCGGGACTCCCTGCGGGAGAGACCCAGTACTTC. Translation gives CASSSPGLPAGETQYF.

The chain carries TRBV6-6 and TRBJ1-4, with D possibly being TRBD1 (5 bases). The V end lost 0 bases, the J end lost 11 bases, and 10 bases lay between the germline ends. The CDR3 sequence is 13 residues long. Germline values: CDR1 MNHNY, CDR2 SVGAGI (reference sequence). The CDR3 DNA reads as TGTGCCAGCAGTTACTCGAACGGGGCGAAACTGTTTTTT. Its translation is CASSYSNGAKLFF.

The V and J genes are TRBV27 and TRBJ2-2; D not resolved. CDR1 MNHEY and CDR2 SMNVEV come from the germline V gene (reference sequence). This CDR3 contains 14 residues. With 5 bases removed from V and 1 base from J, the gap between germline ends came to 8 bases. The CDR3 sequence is CASSGDMNTGELFF. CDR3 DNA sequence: TGTGCCAGCAGTGGGGATATGAACACCGGGGAGCTGTTTTTT.

The DNA for the CDR3 is TGCAGCGTTGAGGAAGAGACCCAGTACTTC. It yields the protein CSVEEETQYF. The V and J genes are TRBV29-1 and TRBJ2-5; D unclear. Germline-derived CDR1 and CDR2 are SQVTM and ANQGSEA. V lost 3 bases, J lost 3 bases, and 2 bases lay in between. There are 10 residues in the CDR3.

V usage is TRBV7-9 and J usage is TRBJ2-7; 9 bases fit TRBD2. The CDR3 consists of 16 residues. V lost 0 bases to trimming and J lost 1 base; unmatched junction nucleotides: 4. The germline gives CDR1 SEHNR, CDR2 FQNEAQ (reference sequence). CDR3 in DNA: TGTGCCAGCAGCTTAGCCAGACTAGCGGCGTCCTACGAGCAGTACTTC. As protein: CASSLARLAASYEQYF.

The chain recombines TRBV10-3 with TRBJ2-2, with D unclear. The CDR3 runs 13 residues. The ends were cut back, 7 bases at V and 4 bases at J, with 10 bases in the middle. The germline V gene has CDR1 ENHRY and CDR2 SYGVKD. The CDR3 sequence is CAINFILTGELFF. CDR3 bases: TGTGCCATCAACTTCATTCTCACCGGGGAGCTGTTTTTT.

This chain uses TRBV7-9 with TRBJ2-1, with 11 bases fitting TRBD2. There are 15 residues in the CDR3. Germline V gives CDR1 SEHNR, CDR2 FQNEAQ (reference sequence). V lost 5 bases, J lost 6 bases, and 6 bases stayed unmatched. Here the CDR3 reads CASSRLAGPSNEQFF. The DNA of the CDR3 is TGTGCCAGCAGCAGACTAGCGGGACCCTCCAATGAGCAGTTCTTC.